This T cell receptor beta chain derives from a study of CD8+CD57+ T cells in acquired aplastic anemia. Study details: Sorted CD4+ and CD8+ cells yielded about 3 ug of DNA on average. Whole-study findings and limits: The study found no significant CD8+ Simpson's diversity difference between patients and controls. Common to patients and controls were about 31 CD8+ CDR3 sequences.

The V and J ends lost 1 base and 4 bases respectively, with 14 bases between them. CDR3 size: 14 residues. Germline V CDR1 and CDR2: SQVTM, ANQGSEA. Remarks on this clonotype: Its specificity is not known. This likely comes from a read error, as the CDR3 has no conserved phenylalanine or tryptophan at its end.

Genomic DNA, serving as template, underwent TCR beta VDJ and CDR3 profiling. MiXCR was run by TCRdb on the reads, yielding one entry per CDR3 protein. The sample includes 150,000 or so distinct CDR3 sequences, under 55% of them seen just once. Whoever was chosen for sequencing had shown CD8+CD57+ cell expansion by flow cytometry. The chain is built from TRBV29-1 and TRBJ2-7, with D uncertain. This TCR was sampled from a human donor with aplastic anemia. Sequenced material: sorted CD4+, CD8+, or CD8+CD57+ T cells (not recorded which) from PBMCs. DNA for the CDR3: TGCAGCGTTGAAGGGTTGGGCGGTGCGTACGAGCAGTACCTC. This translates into CSVEGLGGAYEQYL.